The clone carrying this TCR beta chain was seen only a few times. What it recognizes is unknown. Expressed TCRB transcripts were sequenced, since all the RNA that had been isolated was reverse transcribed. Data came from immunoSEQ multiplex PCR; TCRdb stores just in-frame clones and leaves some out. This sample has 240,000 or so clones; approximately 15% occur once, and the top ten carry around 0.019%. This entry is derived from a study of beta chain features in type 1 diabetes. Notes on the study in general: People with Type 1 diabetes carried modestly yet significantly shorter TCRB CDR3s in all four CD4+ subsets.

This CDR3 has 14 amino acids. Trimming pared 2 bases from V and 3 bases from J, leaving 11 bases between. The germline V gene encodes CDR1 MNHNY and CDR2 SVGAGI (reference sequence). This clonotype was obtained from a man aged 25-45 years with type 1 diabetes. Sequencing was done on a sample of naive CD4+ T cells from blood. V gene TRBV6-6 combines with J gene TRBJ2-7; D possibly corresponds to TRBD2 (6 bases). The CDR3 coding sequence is TGTGCCAGCAGTTACCGGGGACTGCTCTACGAGCAGTACTTC. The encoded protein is CASSYRGLLYEQYF.